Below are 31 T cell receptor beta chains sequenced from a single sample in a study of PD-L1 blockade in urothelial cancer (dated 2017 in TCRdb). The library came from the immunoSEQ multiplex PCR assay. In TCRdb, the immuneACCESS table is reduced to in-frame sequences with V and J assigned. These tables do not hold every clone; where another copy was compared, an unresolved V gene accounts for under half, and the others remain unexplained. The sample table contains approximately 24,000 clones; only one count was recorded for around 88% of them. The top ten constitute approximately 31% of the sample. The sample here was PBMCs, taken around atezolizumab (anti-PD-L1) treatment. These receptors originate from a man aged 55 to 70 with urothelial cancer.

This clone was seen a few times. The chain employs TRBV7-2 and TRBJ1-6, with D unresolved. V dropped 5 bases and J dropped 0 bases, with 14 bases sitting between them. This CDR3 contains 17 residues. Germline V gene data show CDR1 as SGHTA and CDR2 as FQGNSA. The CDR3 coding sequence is TGTGCCAGCAGCCGCGGCACCCCGAGCTCCTATAATTCACCCCTCCACTTT. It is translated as CASSRGTPSSYNSPLHF.

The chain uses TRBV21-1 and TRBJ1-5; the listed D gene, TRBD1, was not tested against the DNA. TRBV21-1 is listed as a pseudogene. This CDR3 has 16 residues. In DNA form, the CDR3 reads TGTGCCAGCAGCAACGCGGGGACAGGGGTAACTCAGCCCCAGCATTTT. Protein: CASSNAGTGVTQPQHF.

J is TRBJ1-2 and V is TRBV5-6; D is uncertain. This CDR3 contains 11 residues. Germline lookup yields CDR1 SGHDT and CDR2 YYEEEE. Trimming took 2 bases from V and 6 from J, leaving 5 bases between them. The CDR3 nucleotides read TGTGCCAGCAGCTTATCCGATGGCTACACCTTC. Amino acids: CASSLSDGYTF.

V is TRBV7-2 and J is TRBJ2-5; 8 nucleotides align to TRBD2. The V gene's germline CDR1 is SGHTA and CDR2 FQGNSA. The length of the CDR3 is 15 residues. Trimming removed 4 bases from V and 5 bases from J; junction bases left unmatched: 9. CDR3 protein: CASSSLRGAGETQYF. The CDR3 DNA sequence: TGTGCCAGCAGCTCCCTGCGGGGGGCGGGTGAGACCCAGTACTTC.

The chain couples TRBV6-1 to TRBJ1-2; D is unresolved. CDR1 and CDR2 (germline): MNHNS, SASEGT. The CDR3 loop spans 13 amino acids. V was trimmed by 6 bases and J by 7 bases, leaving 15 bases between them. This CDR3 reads CASRNYDSGGYTF. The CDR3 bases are TGTGCCAGCAGGAATTATGACTCGGGTGGCTACACCTTC.

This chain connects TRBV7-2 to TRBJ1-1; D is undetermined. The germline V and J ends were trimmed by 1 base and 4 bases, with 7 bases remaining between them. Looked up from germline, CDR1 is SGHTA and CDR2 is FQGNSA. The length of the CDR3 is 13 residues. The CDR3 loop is CASSLESFTEAFF. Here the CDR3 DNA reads TGTGCCAGCAGCTTAGAATCCTTCACTGAAGCTTTCTTT.

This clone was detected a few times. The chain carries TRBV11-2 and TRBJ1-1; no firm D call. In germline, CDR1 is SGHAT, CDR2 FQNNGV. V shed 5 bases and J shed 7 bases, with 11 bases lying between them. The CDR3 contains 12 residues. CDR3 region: CASSLGGFEAFF. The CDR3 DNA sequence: TGTGCCAGCAGCCTAGGAGGGTTTGAAGCTTTCTTT. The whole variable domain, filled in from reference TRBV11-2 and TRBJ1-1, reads EAGVAQSPRYKIIEKRQSVAFWCNPISGHATLYWYQQILGQGPKLLIQFQNNGVVDDSQLPKDRFSAERLKGVDSTLKIQPAKLEDSAVYLCASSLGGFEAFFGQGTRLTVV.

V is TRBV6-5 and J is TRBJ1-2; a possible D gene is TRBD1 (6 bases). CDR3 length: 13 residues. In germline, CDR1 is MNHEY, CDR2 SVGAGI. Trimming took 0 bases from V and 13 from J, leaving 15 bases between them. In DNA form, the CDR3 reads TGTGCCAGCAGTTACTCCGAGGGGGGGCGCCGCACCTTC. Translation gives CASSYSEGGRRTF.

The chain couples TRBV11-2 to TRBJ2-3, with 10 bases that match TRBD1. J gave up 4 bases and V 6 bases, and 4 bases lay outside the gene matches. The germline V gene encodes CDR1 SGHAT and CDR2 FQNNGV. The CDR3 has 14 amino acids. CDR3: CASSIDRGPDTQYF. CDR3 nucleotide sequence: TGTGCCAGCAGTATAGACAGGGGGCCAGATACGCAGTATTTT. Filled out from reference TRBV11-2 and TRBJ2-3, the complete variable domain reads EAGVAQSPRYKIIEKRQSVAFWCNPISGHATLYWYQQILGQGPKLLIQFQNNGVVDDSQLPKDRFSAERLKGVDSTLKIQPAKLEDSAVYLCASSIDRGPDTQYFGPGTRLTVL.

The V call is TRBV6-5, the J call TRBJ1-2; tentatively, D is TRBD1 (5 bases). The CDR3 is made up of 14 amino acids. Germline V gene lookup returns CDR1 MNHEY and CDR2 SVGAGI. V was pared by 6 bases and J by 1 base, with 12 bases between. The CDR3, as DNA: TGTGCCAGCAGCCCAAGGGGCATTAACTATGGCTACACCTTC. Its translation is CASSPRGINYGYTF.

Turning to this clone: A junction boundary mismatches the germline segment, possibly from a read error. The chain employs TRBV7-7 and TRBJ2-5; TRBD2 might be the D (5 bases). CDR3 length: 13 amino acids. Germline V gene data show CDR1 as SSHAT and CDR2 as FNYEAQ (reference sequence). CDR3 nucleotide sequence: TGTGCTAGCAGCTTAGCGCGGGAAGAGACCCAGTACTTC. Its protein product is CASSLAREETQYF.

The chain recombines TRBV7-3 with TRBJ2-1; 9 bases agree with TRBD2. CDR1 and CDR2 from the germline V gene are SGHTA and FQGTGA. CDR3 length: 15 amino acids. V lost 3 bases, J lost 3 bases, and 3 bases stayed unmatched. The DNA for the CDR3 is TGTGCCAGCAGCTTCCAGCGGGGGGACTACAATGAGCAGTTCTTC. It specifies CASSFQRGDYNEQFF.

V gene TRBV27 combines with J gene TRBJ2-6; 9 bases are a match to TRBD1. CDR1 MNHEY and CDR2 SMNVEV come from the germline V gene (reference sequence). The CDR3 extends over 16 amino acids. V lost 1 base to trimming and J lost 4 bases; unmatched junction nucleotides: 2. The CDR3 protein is CASSLWTGDGANVLTF. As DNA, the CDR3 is TGTGCCAGCAGTTTATGGACAGGGGACGGGGCCAACGTCCTGACTTTC.

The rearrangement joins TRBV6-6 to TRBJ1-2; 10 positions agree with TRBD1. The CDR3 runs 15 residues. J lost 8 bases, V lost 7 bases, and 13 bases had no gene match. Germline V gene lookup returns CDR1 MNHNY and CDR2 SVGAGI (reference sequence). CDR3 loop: CASKFRDRGLGGYTF. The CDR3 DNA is TGTGCCAGCAAGTTCCGGGACAGGGGATTGGGGGGCTACACCTTC.

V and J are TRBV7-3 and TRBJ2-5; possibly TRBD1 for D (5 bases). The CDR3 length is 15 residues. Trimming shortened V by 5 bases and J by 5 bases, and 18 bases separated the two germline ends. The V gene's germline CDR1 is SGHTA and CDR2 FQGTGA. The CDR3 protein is CASSPLGVGAETQYF. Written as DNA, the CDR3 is TGTGCCAGCAGCCCCCTAGGGGTAGGCGCCGAGACCCAGTACTTC.

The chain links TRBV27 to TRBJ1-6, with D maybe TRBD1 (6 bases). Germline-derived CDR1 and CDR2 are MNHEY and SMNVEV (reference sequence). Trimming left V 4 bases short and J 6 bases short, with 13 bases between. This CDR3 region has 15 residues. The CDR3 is CASSSWTDGNSPLHF. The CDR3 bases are TGTGCCAGCAGTTCCTGGACAGATGGTAATTCACCCCTCCACTTT.

CDR3 sequence: CASSPNSEQFF. The CDR3, as DNA: TGCGCCAGCAGTCCAAATAGTGAGCAGTTCTTC. The rearrangement uses TRBV10-2 and TRBJ2-1; D gene unclear. CDR1 and CDR2 from the germline V gene are WSHSY and SAAADI. The CDR3 runs 11 residues. The ends were cut back, 5 bases at V and 9 bases at J, with 8 bases in the middle.

The CDR3 reads CASSIITGVNYNEQFF. CDR3 bases: TGTGCCAGCAGTATTATCACAGGGGTTAACTACAATGAGCAGTTCTTC. V is TRBV6-6 and J is TRBJ2-1, with TRBD1 identical over 7 bases. The CDR3 is 16 amino acids. After removal of 5 bases from V and 3 bases from J, the junction contained 10 bases not matched to a gene. Per the germline V gene, CDR1 is MNHNY and CDR2 is SVGAGI (reference sequence).

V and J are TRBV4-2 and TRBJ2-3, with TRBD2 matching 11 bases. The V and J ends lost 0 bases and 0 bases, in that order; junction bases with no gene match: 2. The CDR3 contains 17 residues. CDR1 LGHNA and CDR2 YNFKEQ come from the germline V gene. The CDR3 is CASSQETSGASTDTQYF. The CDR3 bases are TGTGCCAGCAGCCAAGAGACTAGCGGGGCTAGCACAGATACGCAGTATTTT.

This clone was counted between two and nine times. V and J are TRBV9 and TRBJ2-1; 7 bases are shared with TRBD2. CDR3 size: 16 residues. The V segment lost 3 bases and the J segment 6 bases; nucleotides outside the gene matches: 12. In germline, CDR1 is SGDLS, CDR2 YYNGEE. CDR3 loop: CASSATAGDPFNEQFF. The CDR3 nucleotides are TGTGCCAGCAGCGCAACCGCGGGGGACCCCTTCAATGAGCAGTTCTTC.

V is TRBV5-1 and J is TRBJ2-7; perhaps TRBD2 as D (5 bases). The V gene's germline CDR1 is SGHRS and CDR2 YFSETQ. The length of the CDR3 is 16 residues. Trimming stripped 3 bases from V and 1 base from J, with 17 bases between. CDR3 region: CASSYQLRGPSYEQYF. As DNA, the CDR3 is TGCGCCAGCAGCTACCAGCTACGAGGGCCGTCCTACGAGCAGTACTTC. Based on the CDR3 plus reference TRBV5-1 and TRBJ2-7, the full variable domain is KAGVTQTPRYLIKTRGQQVTLSCSPISGHRSVSWYQQTPGQGLQFLFEYFSETQRNKGNFPGRFSGRQFSNSRSEMNVSTLELGDSALYLCASSYQLRGPSYEQYFGPGTRLTVT.

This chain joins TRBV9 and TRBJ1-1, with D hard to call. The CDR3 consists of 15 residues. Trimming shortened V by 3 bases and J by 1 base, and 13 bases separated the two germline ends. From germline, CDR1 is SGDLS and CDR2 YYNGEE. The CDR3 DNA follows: TGTGCCAGCAGCGCGACCCCACAGCAGAACACTGAAGCTTTCTTT. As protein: CASSATPQQNTEAFF.

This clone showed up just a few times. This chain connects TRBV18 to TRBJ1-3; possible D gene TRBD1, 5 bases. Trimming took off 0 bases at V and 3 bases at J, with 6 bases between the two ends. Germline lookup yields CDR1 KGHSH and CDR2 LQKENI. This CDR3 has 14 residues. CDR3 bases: TGTGCCAGCTCACCACCCAGGGTTGGAAACACCATATATTTT. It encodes CASSPPRVGNTIYF. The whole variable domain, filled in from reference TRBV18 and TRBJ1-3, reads NAGVMQNPRHLVRRRGQEARLRCSPMKGHSHVYWYRQLPEEGLKFMVYLQKENIIDESGMPKERFSAEFPKEGPSILRIQQVVRGDSAAYFCASSPPRVGNTIYFGEGSWLTVV.

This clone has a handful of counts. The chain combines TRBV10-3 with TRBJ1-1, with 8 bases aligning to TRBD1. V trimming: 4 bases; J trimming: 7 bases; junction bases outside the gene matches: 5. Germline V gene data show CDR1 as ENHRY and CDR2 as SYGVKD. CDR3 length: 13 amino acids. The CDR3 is CAISGGTGVEAFF. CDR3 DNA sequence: TGTGCCATCAGTGGTGGGACAGGCGTTGAAGCTTTCTTT.

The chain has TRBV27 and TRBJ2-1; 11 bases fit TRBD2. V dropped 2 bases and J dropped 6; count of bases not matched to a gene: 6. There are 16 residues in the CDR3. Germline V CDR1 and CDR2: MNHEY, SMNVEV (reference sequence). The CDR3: CASSLKLAGAANEQFF. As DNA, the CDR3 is TGTGCCAGCAGTTTAAAACTAGCGGGGGCCGCCAATGAGCAGTTCTTC.

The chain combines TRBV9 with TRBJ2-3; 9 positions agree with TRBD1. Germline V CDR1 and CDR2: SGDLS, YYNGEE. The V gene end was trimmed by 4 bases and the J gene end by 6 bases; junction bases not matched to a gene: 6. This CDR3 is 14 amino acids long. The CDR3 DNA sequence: TGTGCCAGCAGCCCCGGGACAGGGACCGATACGCAGTATTTT. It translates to CASSPGTGTDTQYF. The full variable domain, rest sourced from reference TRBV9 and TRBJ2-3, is DSGVTQTPKHLITATGQRVTLRCSPRSGDLSVYWYQQSLDQGLQFLIQYYNGEERAKGNILERFSAQQFPDLHSELNLSSLELGDSALYFCASSPGTGTDTQYFGPGTRLTVL.

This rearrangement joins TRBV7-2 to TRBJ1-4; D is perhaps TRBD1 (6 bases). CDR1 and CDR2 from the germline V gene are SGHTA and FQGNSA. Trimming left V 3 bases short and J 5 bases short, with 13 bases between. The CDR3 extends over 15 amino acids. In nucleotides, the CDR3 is TGTGCCAGCAGCTTTACAGGGTCCACGAATGAAAAACTGTTTTTT. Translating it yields CASSFTGSTNEKLFF.

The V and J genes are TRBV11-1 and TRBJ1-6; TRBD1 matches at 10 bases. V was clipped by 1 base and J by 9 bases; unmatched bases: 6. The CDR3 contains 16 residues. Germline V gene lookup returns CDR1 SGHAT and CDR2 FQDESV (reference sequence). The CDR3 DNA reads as TGTGCCAGCAGCTTAGGGCGGACAGGGGGTGGTTCACCCCTCCACTTT. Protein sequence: CASSLGRTGGGSPLHF.

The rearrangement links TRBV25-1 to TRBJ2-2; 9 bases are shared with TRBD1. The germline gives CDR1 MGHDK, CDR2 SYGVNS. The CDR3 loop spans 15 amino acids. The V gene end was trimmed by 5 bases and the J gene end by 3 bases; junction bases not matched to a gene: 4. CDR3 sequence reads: CASSLGQGYTGELFF. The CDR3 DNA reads TGTGCCAGCAGTTTGGGACAGGGCTACACCGGGGAGCTGTTTTTT.

The DNA of the CDR3 is TGCAGCGTTGCTGTCGCAACTAATGAAAAACTGTTTTTT. Its translation: CSVAVATNEKLFF. The rearrangement links TRBV29-1 to TRBJ1-4, with D unresolved. CDR3 length equals 13 residues. Germline-derived CDR1 and CDR2 are SQVTM and ANQGSEA. The V end lost 4 bases, the J end lost 0 bases, and 6 bases lay between the germline ends.

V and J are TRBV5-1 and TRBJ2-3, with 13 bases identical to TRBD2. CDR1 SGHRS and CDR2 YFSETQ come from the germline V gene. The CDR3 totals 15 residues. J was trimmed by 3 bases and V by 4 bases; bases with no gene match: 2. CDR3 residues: CASSPGLAGTDTQYF. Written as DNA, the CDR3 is TGCGCCAGCAGCCCGGGACTAGCGGGGACAGATACGCAGTATTTT. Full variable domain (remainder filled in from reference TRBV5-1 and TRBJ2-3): KAGVTQTPRYLIKTRGQQVTLSCSPISGHRSVSWYQQTPGQGLQFLFEYFSETQRNKGNFPGRFSGRQFSNSRSEMNVSTLELGDSALYLCASSPGLAGTDTQYFGPGTRLTVL.